This paragraph reports one T cell receptor (beta chain). The antigen is not known. The entry originates in a study of cytomegalovirus exposure and HLA in healthy donors. Study summary: Unique TCR beta sequences numbering 117 million came from 150 million to 200 million T cells in an earlier analysis.

PCR used 60 Vbeta primers and 13 Jbeta primers. TCRdb's table, derived via immunoSEQ multiplex PCR, lists solely in-frame clones and lacks some. The sample lists around 170,000 clones, around 80% seen once, with more than 0.4% in the top ten. The CDR3 sequence is 16 residues long. Per germline, CDR1 SEHNR and CDR2 FQNEAQ (reference sequence). Trimming removed 5 bases from V and 5 bases from J; junction bases left unmatched: 7. Study-wide results and caveats: Later work found most CMV-associated TCR beta chains apparently HLA-restricted.

The sequenced sample consisted of PBMCs. The V and J genes are TRBV7-9 and TRBJ2-5; 14 bases fit TRBD2. The sequence came from a woman aged 50 to 60 in good health and CMV-seronegative. CDR3: CASSTGLAGVSETQYF. In DNA, the CDR3 is TGTGCCAGCAGCACGGGACTAGCGGGAGTTTCGGAGACCCAGTACTTC.